This T cell receptor beta chain was retrieved from a study of neurological immune-mediated disorders. The V gene's germline CDR1 is MGHRA and CDR2 YSYEKL. Trimming took 3 bases from V and 7 from J, leaving 13 bases between them. The CDR3 has 14 residues. This clonotype is judged medium-sized (0.01 to 0.1%). Its antigen is not known. The study, taken as a whole, reports: Private repertoires in all groups were suggested, as expanded clones shared no CDR3 amino acid sequences across subjects.

The cDNA was synthesized by 5'RACE incorporating 10-nucleotide random UMIs. A single run covered 15-18 subjects with over 180 million TCR-beta sequences. TCRdb analysed the 5' RACE reads with MiXCR anew, one entry per CDR3 protein. Here the sample spans more than 50,000 distinct CDR3 sequences, 3% to 4% being singletons. This chain uses TRBV4-1 with TRBJ1-5, with a possible D match to TRBD1 (6 bases). Sequenced input: PBMCs. The sequence was collected from a woman aged 55-70 years with multiple sclerosis. The CDR3 sequence is CASSHPGRGQPQHF. The CDR3, as DNA: TGCGCCAGCAGCCACCCCGGTAGGGGGCAGCCCCAGCATTTT.